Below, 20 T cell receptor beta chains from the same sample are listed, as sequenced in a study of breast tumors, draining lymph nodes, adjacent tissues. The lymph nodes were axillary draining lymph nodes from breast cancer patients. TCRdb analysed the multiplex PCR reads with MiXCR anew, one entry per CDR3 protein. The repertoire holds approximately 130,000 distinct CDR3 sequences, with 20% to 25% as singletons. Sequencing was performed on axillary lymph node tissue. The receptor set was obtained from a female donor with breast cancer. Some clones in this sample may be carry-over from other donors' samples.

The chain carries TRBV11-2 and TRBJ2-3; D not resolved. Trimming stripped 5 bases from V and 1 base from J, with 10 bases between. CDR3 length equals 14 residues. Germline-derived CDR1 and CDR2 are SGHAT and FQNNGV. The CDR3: CASSLRVGTDTQYF. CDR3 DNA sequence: TGTGCCAGCAGCCTAAGGGTGGGCACAGATACGCAGTATTTT.

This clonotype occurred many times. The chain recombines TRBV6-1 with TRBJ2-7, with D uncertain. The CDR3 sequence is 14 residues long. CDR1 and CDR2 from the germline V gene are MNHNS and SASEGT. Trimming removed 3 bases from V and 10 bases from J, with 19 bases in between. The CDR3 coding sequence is TGTGCCAGCAGTGAGGGTCTCCTACGAGATTTTCAGTACTTC. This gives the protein CASSEGLLRDFQYF.

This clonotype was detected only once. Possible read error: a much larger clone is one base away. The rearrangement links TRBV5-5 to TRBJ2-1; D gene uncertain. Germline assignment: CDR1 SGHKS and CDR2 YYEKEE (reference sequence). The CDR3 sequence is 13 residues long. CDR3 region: CASNLVFASEQFF. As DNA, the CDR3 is TGTGCCAGCAACTTGGTTTTCGCAAGTGAGCAGTTCTTC.

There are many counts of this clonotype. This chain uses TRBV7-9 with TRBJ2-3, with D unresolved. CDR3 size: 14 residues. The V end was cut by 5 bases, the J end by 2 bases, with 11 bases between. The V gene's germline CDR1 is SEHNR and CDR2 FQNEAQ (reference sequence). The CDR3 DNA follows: TGTGCCAGCAGCACATCGAGTTACACAGATACGCAGTATTTT. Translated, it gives CASSTSSYTDTQYF.

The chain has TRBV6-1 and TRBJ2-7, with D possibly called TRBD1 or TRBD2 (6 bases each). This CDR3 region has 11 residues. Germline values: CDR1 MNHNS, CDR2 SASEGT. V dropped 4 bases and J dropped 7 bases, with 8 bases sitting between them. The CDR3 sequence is CASSGGGEQYF. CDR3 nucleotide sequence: TGTGCCAGCAGTGGAGGGGGGGAGCAGTACTTC.

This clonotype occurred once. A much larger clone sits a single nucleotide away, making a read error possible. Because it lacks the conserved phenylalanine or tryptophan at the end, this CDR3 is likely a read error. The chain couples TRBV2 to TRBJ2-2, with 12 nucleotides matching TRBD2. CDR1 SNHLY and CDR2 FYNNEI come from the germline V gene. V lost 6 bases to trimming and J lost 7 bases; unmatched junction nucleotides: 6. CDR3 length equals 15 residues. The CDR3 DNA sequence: TGTGCCAGCAGCGGACTAGCGGGAATGTTCGGGGAGCTGTTTCTT. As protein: CASSGLAGMFGELFL.

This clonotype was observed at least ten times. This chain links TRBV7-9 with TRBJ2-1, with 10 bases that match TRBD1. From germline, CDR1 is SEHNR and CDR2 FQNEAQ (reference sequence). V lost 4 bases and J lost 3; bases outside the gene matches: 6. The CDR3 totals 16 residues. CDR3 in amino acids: CASSSTGGLGYNEQFF. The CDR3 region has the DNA TGTGCCAGCAGCTCGACAGGGGGCCTTGGCTACAATGAGCAGTTCTTC.

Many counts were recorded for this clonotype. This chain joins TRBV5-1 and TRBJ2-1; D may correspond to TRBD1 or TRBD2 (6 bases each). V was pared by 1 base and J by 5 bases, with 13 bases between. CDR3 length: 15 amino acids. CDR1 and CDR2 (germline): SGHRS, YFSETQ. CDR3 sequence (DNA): TGCGCCAGCAGCTTGACCGGGGGCCTGAACAATGAGCAGTTCTTC. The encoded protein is CASSLTGGLNNEQFF.

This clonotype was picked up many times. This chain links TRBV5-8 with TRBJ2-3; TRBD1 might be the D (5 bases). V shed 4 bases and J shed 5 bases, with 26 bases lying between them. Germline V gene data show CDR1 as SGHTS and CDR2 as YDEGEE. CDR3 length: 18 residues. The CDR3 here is CASSVGPQGVQRGDTQYF. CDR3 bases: TGTGCCAGCAGCGTCGGGCCCCAGGGTGTTCAGCGTGGAGATACGCAGTATTTT.

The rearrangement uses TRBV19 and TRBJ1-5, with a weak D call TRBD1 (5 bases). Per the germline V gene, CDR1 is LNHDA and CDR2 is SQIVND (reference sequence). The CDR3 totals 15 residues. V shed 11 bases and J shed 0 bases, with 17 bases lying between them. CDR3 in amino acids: CAGNLRGDSNQPQHF. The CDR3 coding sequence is TGTGCCGGCAACCTACGGGGGGATAGCAATCAGCCCCAGCATTTT.

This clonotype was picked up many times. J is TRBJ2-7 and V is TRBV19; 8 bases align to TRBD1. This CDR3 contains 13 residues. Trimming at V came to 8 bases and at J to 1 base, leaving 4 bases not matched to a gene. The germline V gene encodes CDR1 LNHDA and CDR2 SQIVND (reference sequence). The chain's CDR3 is CASYRDRSYEQYF. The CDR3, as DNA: TGTGCCAGTTACCGGGACAGGTCCTACGAGCAGTACTTC.

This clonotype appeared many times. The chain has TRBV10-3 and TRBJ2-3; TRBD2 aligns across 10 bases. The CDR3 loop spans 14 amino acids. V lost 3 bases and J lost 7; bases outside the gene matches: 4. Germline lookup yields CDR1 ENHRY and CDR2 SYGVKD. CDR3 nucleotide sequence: TGTGCCATCAGTGACAGAGCGGGGGGGAATACGCAGTATTTT. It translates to CAISDRAGGNTQYF.

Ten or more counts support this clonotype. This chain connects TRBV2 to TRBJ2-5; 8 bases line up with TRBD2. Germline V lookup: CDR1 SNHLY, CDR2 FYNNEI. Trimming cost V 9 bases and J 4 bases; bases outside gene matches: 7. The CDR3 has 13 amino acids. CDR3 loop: CARSGSVGETQYF. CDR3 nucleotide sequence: TGTGCCAGGAGCGGGAGTGTTGGAGAGACCCAGTACTTC. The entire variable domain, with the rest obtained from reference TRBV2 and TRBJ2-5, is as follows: EPEVTQTPSHQVTQMGQEVILRCVPISNHLYFYWYRQILGQKVEFLVSFYNNEISEKSEIFDDQFSVERPDGSNFTLKIRSTKLEDSAMYFCARSGSVGETQYFGPGTRLLVL.

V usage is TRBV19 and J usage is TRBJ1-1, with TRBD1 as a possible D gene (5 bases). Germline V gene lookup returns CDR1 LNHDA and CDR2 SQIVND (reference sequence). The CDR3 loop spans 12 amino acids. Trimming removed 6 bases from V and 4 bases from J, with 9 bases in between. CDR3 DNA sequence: TGTGCCAGTAGCGAGGGGATCACTGAAGCTTTCTTT. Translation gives CASSEGITEAFF.

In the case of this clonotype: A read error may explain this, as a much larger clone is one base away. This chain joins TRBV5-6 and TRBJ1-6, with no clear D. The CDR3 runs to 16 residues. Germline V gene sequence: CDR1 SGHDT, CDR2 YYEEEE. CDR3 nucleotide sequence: TGTGCCAGCAGCTTGGCGGGGAGCTCCTATAATCCACCCCTCCACTTT. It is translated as CASSLAGSSYNPPLHF.

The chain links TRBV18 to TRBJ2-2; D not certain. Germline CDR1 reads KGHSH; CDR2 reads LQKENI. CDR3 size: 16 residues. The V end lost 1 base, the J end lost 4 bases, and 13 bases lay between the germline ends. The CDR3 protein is CASSPQDGLVTGELFF. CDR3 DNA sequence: TGTGCCAGCTCACCACAAGACGGGTTGGTCACCGGGGAGCTGTTTTTT.

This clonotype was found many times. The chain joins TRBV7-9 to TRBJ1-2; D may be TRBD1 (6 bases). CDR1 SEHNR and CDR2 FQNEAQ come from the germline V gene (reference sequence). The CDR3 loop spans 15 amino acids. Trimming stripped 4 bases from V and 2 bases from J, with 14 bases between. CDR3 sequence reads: CASSSGQSQNYGYTF. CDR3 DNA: TGTGCCAGCAGCTCAGGACAGTCCCAGAACTATGGCTACACCTTC.

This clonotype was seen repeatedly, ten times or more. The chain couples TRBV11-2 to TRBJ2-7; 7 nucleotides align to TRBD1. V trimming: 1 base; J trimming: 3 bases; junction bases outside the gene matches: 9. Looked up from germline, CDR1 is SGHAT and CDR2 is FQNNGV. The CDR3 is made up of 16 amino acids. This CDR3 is CASSLGGQVLGYEQYF. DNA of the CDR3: TGTGCCAGCAGCTTAGGTGGACAGGTCTTAGGCTACGAGCAGTACTTC. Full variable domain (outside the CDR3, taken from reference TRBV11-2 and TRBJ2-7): EAGVAQSPRYKIIEKRQSVAFWCNPISGHATLYWYQQILGQGPKLLIQFQNNGVVDDSQLPKDRFSAERLKGVDSTLKIQPAKLEDSAVYLCASSLGGQVLGYEQYFGPGTRLTVT.

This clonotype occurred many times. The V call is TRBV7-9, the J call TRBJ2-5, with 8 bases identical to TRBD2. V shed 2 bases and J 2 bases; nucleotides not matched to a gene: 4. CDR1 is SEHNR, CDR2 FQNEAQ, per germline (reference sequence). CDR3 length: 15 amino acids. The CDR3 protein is CASSLTGGGQETQYF. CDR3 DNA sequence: TGTGCCAGCAGCTTAACGGGAGGGGGGCAAGAGACCCAGTACTTC.

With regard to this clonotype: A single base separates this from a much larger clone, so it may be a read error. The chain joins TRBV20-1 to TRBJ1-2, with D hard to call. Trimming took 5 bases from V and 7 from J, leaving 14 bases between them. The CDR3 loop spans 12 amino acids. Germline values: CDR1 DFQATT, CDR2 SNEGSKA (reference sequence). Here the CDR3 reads CSAENDSSGYTF. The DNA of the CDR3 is TGCAGTGCTGAAAATGACTCGAGTGGCTACACCTTC.